The rows below give T cell receptor beta chains drawn from one sample of a study of cytomegalovirus exposure and HLA in healthy donors. Sequencing used immunoSEQ multiplex PCR; TCRdb keeps in-frame clones, though not all of them. The sample has 40,000 to 65,000 clones; the top ten hold roughly 26%. Sample: PBMCs. These receptors originate from a man in his forties or fifties in good health and CMV-seropositive. Both conserved end residues are part of each CDR3. Fields, in order: J gene, clone size, D gene, V gene, CDR3 DNA, CDR3 protein. A D gene is named only where the DNA matches it firmly. Size is stated for part of the rows, as once, few or many counts, or as a class when the clone is expanded.

TRBJ2-7	.	TRBD1	TRBV5-1	TGCGCCAGCAGCTTGGCAGGACAGGGAAGTAGCGAGCAGTACTTC	CASSLAGQGSSEQYF
TRBJ2-1	.	TRBD2	TRBV6-5	TGTGCCAGCAGCGCGACTAGCGGGGGTCTAGGAGAGCAGTTCTTC	CASSATSGGLGEQFF
TRBJ1-1	.	.	TRBV7-8	TGTGCCAGCCGGGGGGAGTGGGGCACTGAAGCTTTCTTT	CASRGEWGTEAFF
TRBJ2-7	medium-sized	TRBD2	TRBV4-2	TGTGCCAGCAGCCAAGAGACTAGCGGGTCTTACGAGCAGTACTTC	CASSQETSGSYEQYF
TRBJ2-5	.	TRBD2	TRBV2	TGTGCCAGCAGTGGGACTAGCGGGCCCACGGGGTACTTC	CASSGTSGPTGYF
TRBJ2-1	.	TRBD1	TRBV30	TGTGCCTGGAGCCCCGGGACAGGGCTTTCCAATGAGCAGTTCTTC	CAWSPGTGLSNEQFF
TRBJ2-7	.	TRBD1	TRBV11-2	TGTGCCAGCAGCCCCCCCCAGACAGGGGACTCCTACGAGCAGTACTTC	CASSPPQTGDSYEQYF
TRBJ2-1	.	TRBD1	TRBV7-9	TGTGCCAGCAGCCGTGGGACAGGGAGGGATGAGCAGTTCTTC	CASSRGTGRDEQFF
TRBJ2-7	.	TRBD2	TRBV5-1	TGCGCCAGCAGCTTGGCCGCTGGACTAGCGGGCTACGAGCAGTACTTC	CASSLAAGLAGYEQYF
TRBJ2-1	.	.	TRBV6-5	TGTGCCAGCAGTTACTCGATTAGGGGCGATGAGCAGTTCTTC	CASSYSIRGDEQFF
TRBJ2-7	.	.	TRBV28	TGTGCCAGTGAGGGGGCGGGGTACGAGCAGTACTTC	CASEGAGYEQYF
TRBJ2-1	.	.	TRBV4-2	TGTGCCAGCAGCCAAGATTTGAGGGGGGGCAATGAGCAGTTCTTC	CASSQDLRGGNEQFF
TRBJ2-1	.	.	TRBV4-2	TGTGCCAGCAGCCAAGAACCGGGACTGAACGACAATGAGCAGTTCTTC	CASSQEPGLNDNEQFF
TRBJ1-5	.	TRBD1	TRBV19	TGTGCCAGTAGTATGAGGACAGGGAGGGACCAGCCCCAGCATTTT	CASSMRTGRDQPQHF
TRBJ2-3	.	TRBD2	TRBV9	TGTGCCAGCAGCGAGGGACTAGCGGGGCCCGCGGGGAGGCAGTATTTT	CASSEGLAGPAGRQYF
TRBJ2-7	.	TRBD1	TRBV9	TGTGCCAGCACCCCCGGGACAGAGTCCTACGAGCAGTACTTC	CASTPGTESYEQYF
TRBJ2-7	.	.	TRBV28	TGTGCCAGCAGTGACCGGGTCCCCGGCCTCTACGAGCAGTACTTC	CASSDRVPGLYEQYF
TRBJ2-7	.	TRBD2	TRBV13	TGTGCCAGCAGCTTAAGGACTAGCGGGAGGGCCTCCCACGAGCAGTACTTC	CASSLRTSGRASHEQYF
TRBJ2-1	.	.	TRBV28	TGTGCCAGCAGTTTTCGGTACAATGAGCAGTTCTTC	CASSFRYNEQFF
TRBJ1-1	.	.	TRBV25-1	TGTGCCAGCAGTAAGCCAGGGGCGGAGAACACTGAAGCTTTCTTT	CASSKPGAENTEAFF
TRBJ2-2	.	.	TRBV7-7	TGTGCTAGCAGCTTCAGCTCAGGGACCGGGGAGCTGTTTTTT	CASSFSSGTGELFF
TRBJ2-5	.	TRBD2	TRBV5-1	TGCGCCAGCACCTTTGGGGAGGGAGAGACCCAGTACTTC	CASTFGEGETQYF
TRBJ2-3	.	.	TRBV7-9	TGTGCCAGCAGCTTTGGCGGAACCGGAACAGATACGCAGTATTTT	CASSFGGTGTDTQYF
TRBJ1-3	.	TRBD1	TRBV7-2	TGTGCCAGCAGCCCGACAGGGGCTGGAAACACCATATATTTT	CASSPTGAGNTIYF
TRBJ1-4	.	TRBD1	TRBV6-1	TGTGCCAGCAGTGCGACAGGGGGCTGGGAAAAACTGTTTTTT	CASSATGGWEKLFF
TRBJ2-5	.	TRBD2	TRBV9	TGTGCCAGCAGCGTAGCGGCTAGCGGGGGCTCCCAAGAGACCCAGTACTTC	CASSVAASGGSQETQYF
TRBJ2-1	.	TRBD2	TRBV6-1	TGTGCCAGCACCACCGAGACTAGCGGGAGCTTTGAGCAGTTCTTC	CASTTETSGSFEQFF
TRBJ2-5	.	.	TRBV11-2	TGTGCCAGCAGCCCCATTCGGGAACAGACCCAGTACTTC	CASSPIREQTQYF
TRBJ1-1	.	.	TRBV2	TGTGCCAGCACTTGGGCAGTCCGCGAATCGCACCCGAACACTGAAGCTTTCTTT	CASTWAVRESHPNTEAFF
TRBJ1-1	.	.	TRBV30	TGTGCCTGGAGTGTAGCCAAATTCACGGAAGCTTTCTTT	CAWSVAKFTEAFF
TRBJ1-2	.	.	TRBV7-8	TGTGCCAGCAGCTTAGGGGGAGCCTACCATGGCTACACCTTC	CASSLGGAYHGYTF
TRBJ2-1	.	TRBD2	TRBV4-2	TGTGCCAGCAGCCAAGGGGGCGGGAGGGCCCTTGATGAGCAGTTCTTC	CASSQGGGRALDEQFF
TRBJ1-2	.	.	TRBV29-1	TGCAGCGGAGGGGGATGGGACTATGGCTACACCTTC	CSGGGWDYGYTF
TRBJ1-5	.	.	TRBV7-9	TGTGCCAGCAGTCCAGGCCCGGATAGCAATCAGCCCCAGCATTTT	CASSPGPDSNQPQHF
TRBJ1-1	.	.	TRBV7-2	TGTGCCAGCAGCTTGCGAGGGGGAGGGACTGAAGCTTTCTTT	CASSLRGGGTEAFF
TRBJ2-7	.	.	TRBV27	TGTGCCAGCAGTTTTAATTCGGTTAGCTACGAGCAGTACTTC	CASSFNSVSYEQYF
TRBJ1-1	.	.	TRBV5-1	TGCGCCAGCAGCTTGGGGCCAGGGCTGAACACTGAAGCTTTCTTT	CASSLGPGLNTEAFF
TRBJ2-2	.	TRBD2	TRBV10-3	TGTGCCAGCGCGCGGGACTACTATATCGCGAACACCGGGGAGCTGTTTTTT	CASARDYYIANTGELFF
TRBJ2-7	.	.	TRBV5-6	TGTGCCAGCAGCAGGGAGAGATCGAGTTACGAGCAGTACTTC	CASSRERSSYEQYF
TRBJ1-3	.	.	TRBV7-3	TGTGCCAGCAGCCAGACGGGGGGGGGAAACACCATATATTTT	CASSQTGGGNTIYF
TRBJ2-3	.	.	TRBV14	TGTGCCAGCAGCCGTACCCTTGGGGGCCCAAAGAATTTT	CASSRTLGGPKNF
TRBJ1-1	.	.	TRBV7-2	TGTGCCAGCAGTTTACGGCAGGTGAACACTGAAGCTTTCTTT	CASSLRQVNTEAFF
TRBJ2-1	.	TRBD1	TRBV28	TGTGCCAGCAGTTCCGCGGACAGGGAGGTGAATGAGCAGTTCTTC	CASSSADREVNEQFF
TRBJ1-5	.	TRBD1	TRBV5-1	TGCGCCAGCAGCGACGGACAGGGACATCAGCCCCAGCATTTT	CASSDGQGHQPQHF
TRBJ2-3	.	TRBD2	TRBV14	TGTGCCAGCCTTCCCGGCGGGAGTAGGAGACTCTCAGATACGCAGTATTTT	CASLPGGSRRLSDTQYF
TRBJ2-3	.	.	TRBV9	TGTGCCAGCAGCGTAGCTCGCGGGGTTCAAGATACGCAGTATTTT	CASSVARGVQDTQYF
TRBJ2-6	.	TRBD1	TRBV30	TGTGCCTGGGCCCGGGACAGGGTCTCTCGTCGAGGGGCCAACGTCCTGACTTTC	CAWARDRVSRRGANVLTF
TRBJ1-2	.	TRBD1	TRBV5-6	TGTGCCAGCAGCTACAACAGGGGAGGTATCTATGGCTACACCTTC	CASSYNRGGIYGYTF
TRBJ2-7	.	TRBD2	TRBV13	TGTGCCAGCAGCTTAGGAGGGACTAGCGGGAACGAGCAGTACTTC	CASSLGGTSGNEQYF
TRBJ1-1	.	.	TRBV9	TGTGCCAGCAGCGTGGACACGAACACTGAAGCTTTCTTT	CASSVDTNTEAFF
TRBJ2-1	.	TRBD1	TRBV6-5	TGTGCCAGCAGACGTACAGGGGAACCCTACAATGAGCAGTTCTTC	CASRRTGEPYNEQFF
TRBJ2-5	.	TRBD1	TRBV19	TGTGCCAGTAGTGGACCGGGACAGGGGCAAGAGACCCAGTACTTC	CASSGPGQGQETQYF
TRBJ1-5	.	.	TRBV11-3	TGTGCCAGCAGCCGCGGGGACGCCGCGGCCCTCGGGACGGGTCAGCCCCAGCATTTT	CASSRGDAAALGTGQPQHF
TRBJ1-1	.	.	TRBV25-1	TGTGCCAGCAGTGTTGAGTCAAACACTGAAGCTTTCTTT	CASSVESNTEAFF
TRBJ2-7	.	.	TRBV4-1	TGCGCCAGCAGCCCGACTAGTGTTCGCTCCTACGAGCAGTACTTC	CASSPTSVRSYEQYF
TRBJ1-1	.	.	TRBV9	TGTGCCAGCAGCGGCGGGAGACATGACACTGAAGCTTTCTTT	CASSGGRHDTEAFF
TRBJ2-1	.	TRBD2	TRBV9	TGTGCCAGCAGCGTAGTTCCTAGCGGGGGAAACAATGAGCAGTTCTTC	CASSVVPSGGNNEQFF
TRBJ2-7	.	.	TRBV9	TGTGCCAGCAGCGTAACAGGGAGTGCTGATTCCGAGCAGTACTTC	CASSVTGSADSEQYF
TRBJ2-5	.	.	TRBV4-3	TGCGCCAGCAGCCAAGAGATCGTCGTCTCGGCCCAGTACTTC	CASSQEIVVSAQYF
TRBJ2-7	.	.	TRBV18	TGTGCCAGCTCACCGACGGGACAAAGCTCCTACGAGCAGTACTTC	CASSPTGQSSYEQYF